The rows below give T cell receptor beta chains drawn from one sample of a study of T-cell memory formation after mild COVID-19. TCRdb passed the 5' RACE reads through MiXCR, listing each CDR3 protein once. The profile shows roughly 190,000 distinct CDR3 sequences, approximately 10% of them singletons. Sequencing was carried out using PBMCs or a T cell subset sorted from them (not recorded which). The receptor source for this set is a man aged 18 to 29 who had mild COVID-19 (a few samples of this study predate the infection). Cell type and time point are not known. Both conserved end residues are trimmed from each CDR3. Each record gives: CDR3 length, J gene, V gene, CDR3 protein.

len: 12
j_gene: TRBJ1-6
v_gene: TRBV7-2
CDR3aa: ASSWQGIFSPLH

len: 11
j_gene: TRBJ2-7
v_gene: TRBV7-2
CDR3aa: ASRRDGDYEQY

len: 11
j_gene: TRBJ1-4
v_gene: TRBV19
CDR3aa: ASSMVEGLGLF

len: 14
j_gene: TRBJ2-3
v_gene: TRBV9
CDR3aa: ASSVGGAEGTDTQY

len: 13
j_gene: TRBJ2-7
v_gene: TRBV7-9
CDR3aa: ASSPRTWTEGEQY

len: 13
j_gene: TRBJ1-1
v_gene: TRBV27
CDR3aa: ASSPDRGRDTEAF

len: 12
j_gene: TRBJ1-2
v_gene: TRBV6-5
CDR3aa: ASSYSGDPYGYT

len: 13
j_gene: TRBJ1-2
v_gene: TRBV4-3
CDR3aa: ASSQDRRSIYGYT

len: 14
j_gene: TRBJ1-3
v_gene: TRBV5-1
CDR3aa: ASSSSGTSSGNTIY

len: 13
j_gene: TRBJ1-4
v_gene: TRBV7-6
CDR3aa: ASSRKLGSGEKLF

len: 12
j_gene: TRBJ1-1
v_gene: TRBV12-3/TRBV12-4
CDR3aa: ASKLDPRSTEAF

len: 11
j_gene: TRBJ2-7
v_gene: TRBV30
CDR3aa: ACQKGSSYEQY

len: 13
j_gene: TRBJ2-3
v_gene: TRBV6-1
CDR3aa: ASSVRGADADTQY

len: 13
j_gene: TRBJ2-3
v_gene: TRBV20-1
CDR3aa: SASPLAGVSDTQY

len: 15
j_gene: TRBJ2-5
v_gene: TRBV7-2
CDR3aa: ASSLAAGVWSQETQY

len: 12
j_gene: TRBJ1-4
v_gene: TRBV2
CDR3aa: ASSPYATNEKLF

len: 15
j_gene: TRBJ2-4
v_gene: TRBV4-1
CDR3aa: ASASPGQGMSKNIQY

len: 13
j_gene: TRBJ2-3
v_gene: TRBV12-3/TRBV12-4
CDR3aa: ASSPRGPSTDTQY

len: 12
j_gene: TRBJ2-2
v_gene: TRBV7-3
CDR3aa: ASTRAPNTGELF

len: 14
j_gene: TRBJ2-3
v_gene: TRBV20-1
CDR3aa: SARGRTGKGADTQY

len: 12
j_gene: TRBJ2-3
v_gene: TRBV25-1
CDR3aa: ASSGHLSTDTQY

len: 9
j_gene: TRBJ2-5
v_gene: TRBV12-3/TRBV12-4
CDR3aa: ASRAQETQY

len: 11
j_gene: TRBJ2-5
v_gene: TRBV9
CDR3aa: ASSVVPGETQY

len: 14
j_gene: TRBJ1-6
v_gene: TRBV5-1
CDR3aa: ASSQLGGRGNSPLH

len: 13
j_gene: TRBJ1-2
v_gene: TRBV6-2/TRBV6-3
CDR3aa: ASSPGQLLQVGYT

len: 13
j_gene: TRBJ1-1
v_gene: TRBV7-2
CDR3aa: ASSLDGGPGTEAF

len: 12
j_gene: TRBJ2-3
v_gene: TRBV5-6
CDR3aa: ASSLVGAADTQY

len: 11
j_gene: TRBJ2-3
v_gene: TRBV6-6
CDR3aa: ASSYRSTDTQY

len: 13
j_gene: TRBJ2-7
v_gene: TRBV7-9
CDR3aa: ASSPHGPSSYEQY

len: 18
j_gene: TRBJ2-5
v_gene: TRBV7-2
CDR3aa: ASSPEGSSRLAGEGETQY

len: 17
j_gene: TRBJ2-5
v_gene: TRBV27
CDR3aa: ASSFRRAGGTSFKETQY

len: 14
j_gene: TRBJ2-7
v_gene: TRBV20-1
CDR3aa: SARLPGGGGSYEQY

len: 13
j_gene: TRBJ1-1
v_gene: TRBV28
CDR3aa: ASSSQDRGSSEAF

len: 13
j_gene: TRBJ1-4
v_gene: TRBV2
CDR3aa: ATSGQGTPNEKLF

len: 13
j_gene: TRBJ2-1
v_gene: TRBV20-1
CDR3aa: SARDPGLSYNEQF

len: 13
j_gene: TRBJ1-1
v_gene: TRBV29-1
CDR3aa: SVELQGGGNTEAF

len: 13
j_gene: TRBJ1-2
v_gene: TRBV5-1
CDR3aa: ASSPLQGRGYGYT

len: 12
j_gene: TRBJ1-1
v_gene: TRBV7-9
CDR3aa: AGGTTTSPTEAF

len: 13
j_gene: TRBJ2-1
v_gene: TRBV7-3
CDR3aa: ASSPLAGSYNEQF

len: 12
j_gene: TRBJ2-2
v_gene: TRBV4-3
CDR3aa: ASSQALPTGELF

len: 13
j_gene: TRBJ2-5
v_gene: TRBV25-1
CDR3aa: ASNPTGVGGETQY

len: 13
j_gene: TRBJ1-5
v_gene: TRBV6-2/TRBV6-3
CDR3aa: ASSDRGSGNQPQH

len: 8
j_gene: TRBJ2-3
v_gene: TRBV20-1
CDR3aa: SALRGTQY

len: 13
j_gene: TRBJ1-5
v_gene: TRBV6-5
CDR3aa: ASRWTGDSNQPQH

len: 14
j_gene: TRBJ2-5
v_gene: TRBV7-2
CDR3aa: ASSLVPLAGIETQY